A selection of T cell receptor beta chains follows, all from one sample in a study of T cell repertoires in cytomegalovirus infection. TCRdb independently ran MiXCR on the reads; one entry per CDR3 protein. The repertoire consists of 200,000 or so distinct CDR3 sequences, with about 38% occurring once and the leading ten covering 55% to 60%. Antigens of these TCRs are unknown. The material sequenced was CD8+ T cells from cultured PBMCs, taken from culture after CMV antigen stimulation. The source of these receptors is a human donor in good health (CMV status not recorded). Some clones in this sample may be carry-over from other donors' samples. Both conserved end residues are part of each CDR3. The D gene is left open where the match is weak. Rows may omit the clone size; those that give it use once, few, many or a size class.

. | TRBD2 | TRBJ2-3 | TRBV5-4 | 16 | CASSAGTSGSTDTQYF | TGTGCCAGCAGCGCAGGGACTAGCGGGAGCACAGATACGCAGTATTTT
. | TRBD2 | TRBJ2-1 | TRBV27 | 14 | CASSKAGGLDEQFF | TGTGCCAGCAGTAAGGCGGGGGGGCTCGATGAGCAGTTCTTC
. | . | TRBJ2-2 | TRBV5-1 | 17 | CASSLLKRSSNTGELFF | TGCGCCAGCAGCTTATTAAAGCGGTCATCGAACACCGGGGAGCTGTTTTTT
. | . | TRBJ2-7 | TRBV2 | 13 | CASSEGRFYEQYF | TGTGCCAGCAGTGAAGGAAGGTTCTACGAGCAGTACTTC
. | TRBD1 | TRBJ2-5 | TRBV7-3 | 15 | CASSSRDRGSETQYF | TGTGCCAGCAGCTCACGGGACAGGGGATCGGAGACCCAGTACTTC
once | TRBD1 | TRBJ2-7 | TRBV7-3 | 15 | CASSLPMGTAREQYF | TGTGCCAGCAGCTTACCTATGGGGACAGCGAGAGAGCAGTACTTC
few | . | TRBJ2-1 | TRBV28 | 13 | CASSLYNYNEQFF | TGTGCCAGCAGTTTATACAACTACAATGAGCAGTTCTTC
. | . | TRBJ2-3 | TRBV27 | 15 | CARSLSSGYADTQYF | TGTGCCAGAAGTTTATCGTCCGGCTACGCAGATACGCAGTATTTT
. | TRBD1 | TRBJ1-1 | TRBV7-9 | 16 | CASSIHKKGARTEAFF | TGTGCCAGCAGCATTCACAAAAAGGGGGCGAGGACTGAAGCTTTCTTT
many | . | TRBJ2-7 | TRBV7-9 | 15 | CASNRLTGKSYEQYF | TGTGCCAGCAATCGACTAACGGGGAAATCCTACGAGCAGTACTTC
. | . | TRBJ2-1 | TRBV28 | 16 | CASSLSVTFSYNEQFF | TGTGCCAGCAGTTTATCTGTGACATTCTCCTACAATGAGCAGTTCTTC
few | . | TRBJ1-5 | TRBV4-1 | 15 | CASSQDIVFNQPQHF | TGCGCCAGCAGCCAAGACATCGTGTTCAATCAGCCCCAGCATTTT
. | . | TRBJ1-2 | TRBV29-1 | 11 | CSAGQGYGYTF | TGTAGCGCCGGACAAGGCTATGGCTACACCTTC
few | . | TRBJ2-7 | TRBV27 | 18 | CASSSPGLLGRHDYEQYF | TGTGCCAGCAGTTCCCCGGGTCTCTTGGGTAGACACGACTACGAGCAGTACTTC
few | . | TRBJ2-2 | TRBV7-7 | 14 | CASSLDLAAGELFF | TGTGCTAGCAGCTTAGACTTGGCCGCCGGGGAGCTGTTTTTT
. | . | TRBJ1-2 | TRBV15 | 15 | CATSSPKARAYGYTF | TGTGCCACCAGCAGTCCTAAGGCCCGGGCGTATGGCTACACCTTC
. | . | TRBJ2-1 | TRBV13 | 14 | CASSFPEARDEQFF | TGTGCCAGCAGCTTTCCCGAGGCGCGGGATGAGCAGTTCTTC
few | . | TRBJ2-1 | TRBV11-2 | 19 | CASSLERMVAPLSYNEQFF | TGTGCCAGCAGCTTAGAGCGGATGGTAGCGCCCCTCTCCTACAATGAGCAGTTCTTC
. | . | TRBJ1-1 | TRBV7-4 | 8 | CASSQLDF | TGTGCCAGCAGCCAGCTCGACTTT
. | TRBD2 | TRBJ2-5 | TRBV4-1 | 17 | CASSQDPGGGLDKTQYF | TGCGCCAGCAGCCAAGATCCTGGGGGAGGGCTAGATAAGACCCAGTACTTC
few | TRBD2 | TRBJ2-1 | TRBV5-1 | 16 | CASSLEASGRGNEQFF | TGCGCCAGCAGCTTGGAGGCTAGCGGGAGGGGAAATGAGCAGTTCTTC
many | TRBD1 | TRBJ1-2 | TRBV27 | 14 | CASRPTGGNYGYTF | TGTGCCAGCAGGCCGACAGGGGGCAACTATGGCTACACCTTC
many | TRBD1 | TRBJ1-1 | TRBV7-6 | 13 | CASSQGQGIEAFF | TGTGCCAGCAGCCAAGGACAGGGGATAGAAGCTTTCTTT
. | . | TRBJ2-3 | TRBV7-9 | 14 | CASSFTGGTDTQYF | TGTGCCAGCAGCTTTACAGGAGGGACAGATACGCAGTATTTT
. | . | TRBJ2-3 | TRBV7-6 | 16 | CASSLAGPRSTDTQYF | TGTGCCAGCAGCCTGGCGGGCCCACGTAGCACAGATACGCAGTATTTT
. | TRBD1 | TRBJ2-1 | TRBV11-2 | 14 | CATSRDSSYNEQFF | TGTGCCACTTCTCGGGACAGCTCCTACAATGAGCAGTTCTTC
. | . | TRBJ1-3 | TRBV7-9 | 16 | CASSLAWAGAGNTIYF | TGTGCCAGCAGCTTAGCGTGGGCAGGCGCTGGAAACACCATATATTTT
. | TRBD2 | TRBJ2-1 | TRBV28 | 15 | CASRTPGGGLNEQFF | TGTGCCAGCAGGACTCCGGGGGGGGGTCTCAATGAGCAGTTCTTC
. | TRBD2 | TRBJ2-2 | TRBV6-6 | 17 | CASSVLAGGPHPGELFF | TGTGCCAGCAGTGTATTGGCGGGAGGGCCTCATCCCGGGGAGCTGTTTTTT
. | . | TRBJ2-3 | TRBV29-1 | 15 | CSVHVRGGRGDTQYF | TGCAGCGTCCACGTAAGGGGGGGCAGGGGAGATACGCAGTATTTT
few | . | TRBJ1-1 | TRBV6-2/TRBV6-3 | 11 | CASTGGTEAFF | TGTGCCAGCACGGGGGGCACTGAAGCTTTCTTT
. | . | TRBJ1-3 | TRBV18 | 14 | CASSPAGTGNTIYF | TGTGCCAGCTCACCAGCGGGGACTGGAAACACCATATATTTT
many | . | TRBJ1-1 | TRBV11-2 | 18 | CASSLDGQRGRVNTEAFF | TGTGCCAGCAGCTTAGACGGACAGAGAGGTAGGGTTAACACTGAAGCTTTCTTT
once | . | TRBJ2-3 | TRBV6-2/TRBV6-3 | 14 | CASSYWQITDTQYF | TGTGCCAGCAGTTACTGGCAGATCACAGATACGCAGTATTTT
few | TRBD2 | TRBJ2-3 | TRBV7-9 | 15 | CASSRTSGSADTQYF | TGTGCCAGCAGTCGAACTAGCGGCAGCGCAGATACGCAGTATTTT
. | . | TRBJ2-4 | TRBV11-2 | 16 | CASSPYTDLAKNIQYF | TGTGCCAGCAGCCCTTACACAGATCTAGCCAAAAACATTCAGTACTTC
once | . | TRBJ2-7 | TRBV12-3/TRBV12-4 | 14 | CASSWGVGGCEQYF | TGTGCCAGCAGTTGGGGAGTCGGCGGCTGCGAGCAGTACTTC
. | TRBD2 | TRBJ2-1 | TRBV19 | 18 | CASRRPIGLAGGNNEQFF | TGTGCCAGTAGGAGGCCCATCGGACTAGCGGGAGGGAACAATGAGCAGTTCTTC
. | . | TRBJ1-1 | TRBV4-1 | 17 | CASSQGGGTFLNTEAFF | TGCGCCAGCAGCCAAGGGGGGGGGACTTTTTTGAACACTGAAGCTTTCTTT
many | TRBD1 | TRBJ2-7 | TRBV7-3 | 16 | CASSLTRDRESYEQYF | TGTGCCAGCAGCTTAACGAGGGACAGGGAGTCCTACGAGCAGTACTTC
. | . | TRBJ2-7 | TRBV4-2 | 16 | CASSQDNQGARYEQYF | TGTGCCAGCAGCCAAGATAACCAGGGTGCCAGGTACGAGCAGTACTTC
many | TRBD2 | TRBJ2-1 | TRBV7-2 | 19 | CASSLWVGSGGASTYEQFF | TGTGCCAGCAGCTTATGGGTTGGTAGCGGGGGGGCAAGTACGTATGAGCAGTTCTTC
few | . | TRBJ2-5 | TRBV7-9 | 15 | CASSPFPGGQETQYF | TGTGCCAGCAGCCCCTTCCCCGGCGGACAAGAGACCCAGTACTTC
. | . | TRBJ2-7 | TRBV2 | 12 | CASKGGYYEQYF | TGTGCCAGCAAAGGCGGCTACTACGAGCAGTACTTC
. | . | TRBJ2-1 | TRBV20-1 | 16 | CSARDRGPSSYNEQFF | TGCAGTGCTAGAGACCGGGGACCAAGCTCCTACAATGAGCAGTTCTTC
. | . | TRBJ1-4 | TRBV4-2 | 15 | CASSPSTATNEKLFF | TGTGCCAGCAGCCCTAGCACCGCAACTAATGAAAAACTGTTTTTT
. | TRBD2 | TRBJ2-1 | TRBV7-9 | 17 | CASSPTSGISSYNEQFF | TGTGCCAGCAGCCCGACTAGCGGGATTAGCTCCTACAATGAGCAGTTCTTC
. | . | TRBJ1-1 | TRBV11-1 | 14 | CASSLGGVNTEAFF | TGTGCCAGCAGCTTAGGAGGGGTGAACACTGAAGCTTTCTTT